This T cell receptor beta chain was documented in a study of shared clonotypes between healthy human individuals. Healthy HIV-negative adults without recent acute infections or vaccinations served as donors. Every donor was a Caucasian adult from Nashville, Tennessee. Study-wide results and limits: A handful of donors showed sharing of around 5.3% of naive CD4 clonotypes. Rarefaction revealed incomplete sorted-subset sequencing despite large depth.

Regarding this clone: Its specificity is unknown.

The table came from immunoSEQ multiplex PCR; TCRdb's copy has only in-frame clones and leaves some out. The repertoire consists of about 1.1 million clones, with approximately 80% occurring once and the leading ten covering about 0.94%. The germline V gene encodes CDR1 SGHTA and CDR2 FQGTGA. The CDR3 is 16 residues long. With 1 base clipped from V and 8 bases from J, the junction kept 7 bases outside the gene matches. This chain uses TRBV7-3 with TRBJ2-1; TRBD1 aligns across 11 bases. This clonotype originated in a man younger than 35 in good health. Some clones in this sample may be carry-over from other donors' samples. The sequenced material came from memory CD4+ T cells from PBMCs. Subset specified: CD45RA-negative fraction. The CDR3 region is CASSLKWTGGLDEQFF. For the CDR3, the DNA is TGTGCCAGCAGCTTAAAATGGACAGGGGGCCTGGATGAGCAGTTCTTC. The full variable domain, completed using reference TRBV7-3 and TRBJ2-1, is GAGVSQTPSNKVTEKGKYVELRCDPISGHTALYWYRQSLGQGPEFLIYFQGTGAADDSGLPNDRFFAVRPEGSVSTLKIQRTERGDSAVYLCASSLKWTGGLDEQFFGPGTRLTVL.